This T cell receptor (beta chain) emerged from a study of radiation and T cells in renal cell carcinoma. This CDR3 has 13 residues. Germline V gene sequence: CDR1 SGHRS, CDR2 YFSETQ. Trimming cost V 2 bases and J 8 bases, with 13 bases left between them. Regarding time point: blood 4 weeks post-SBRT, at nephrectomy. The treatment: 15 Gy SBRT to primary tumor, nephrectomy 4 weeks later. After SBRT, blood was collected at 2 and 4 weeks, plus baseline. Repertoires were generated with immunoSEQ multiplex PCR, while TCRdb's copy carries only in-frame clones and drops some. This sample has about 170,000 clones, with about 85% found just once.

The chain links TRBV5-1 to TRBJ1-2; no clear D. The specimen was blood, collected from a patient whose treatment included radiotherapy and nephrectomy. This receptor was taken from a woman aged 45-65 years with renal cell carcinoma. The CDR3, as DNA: TGCGCCAGCAGCTTATCTGGGCCTGACGGCTACACCTTC. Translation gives CASSLSGPDGYTF.